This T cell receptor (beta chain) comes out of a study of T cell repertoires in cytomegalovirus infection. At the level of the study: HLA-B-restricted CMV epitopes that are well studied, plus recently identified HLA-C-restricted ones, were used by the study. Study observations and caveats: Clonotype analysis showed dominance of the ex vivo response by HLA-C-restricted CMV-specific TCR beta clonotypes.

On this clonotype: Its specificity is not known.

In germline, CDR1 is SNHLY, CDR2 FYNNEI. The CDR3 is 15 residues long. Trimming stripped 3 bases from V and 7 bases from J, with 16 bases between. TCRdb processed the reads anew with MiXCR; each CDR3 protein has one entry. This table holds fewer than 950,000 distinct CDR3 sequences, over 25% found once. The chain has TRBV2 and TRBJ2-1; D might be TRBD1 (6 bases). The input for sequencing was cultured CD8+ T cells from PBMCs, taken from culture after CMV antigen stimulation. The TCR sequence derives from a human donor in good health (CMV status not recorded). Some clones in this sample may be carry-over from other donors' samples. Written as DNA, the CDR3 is TGTGCCAGCAGTGAGTTGTGGGGGCCCTGGAATGAGCAGTTCTTC. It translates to CASSELWGPWNEQFF.